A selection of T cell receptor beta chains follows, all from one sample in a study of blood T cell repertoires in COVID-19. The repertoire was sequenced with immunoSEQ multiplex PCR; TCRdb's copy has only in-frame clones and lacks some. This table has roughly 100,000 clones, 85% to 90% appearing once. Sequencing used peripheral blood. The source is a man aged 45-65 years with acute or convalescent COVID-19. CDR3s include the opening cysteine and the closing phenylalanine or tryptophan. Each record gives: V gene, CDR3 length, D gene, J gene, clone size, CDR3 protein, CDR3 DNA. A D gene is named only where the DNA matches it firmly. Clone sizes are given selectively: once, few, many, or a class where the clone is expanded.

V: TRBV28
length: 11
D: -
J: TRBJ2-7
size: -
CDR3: CASSLRGEQYF
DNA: TGTGCCAGCAGTTTAAGGGGCGAGCAGTACTTC

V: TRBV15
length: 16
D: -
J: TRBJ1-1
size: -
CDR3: CATSRDPPRGNTEAFF
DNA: TGTGCCACCAGCAGAGATCCCCCGCGCGGGAACACTGAAGCTTTCTTT

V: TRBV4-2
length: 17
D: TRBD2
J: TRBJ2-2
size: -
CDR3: CASRRQLAGLNTGELFF
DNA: TGTGCCAGCAGACGCCAATTAGCGGGATTGAACACCGGGGAGCTGTTTTTT

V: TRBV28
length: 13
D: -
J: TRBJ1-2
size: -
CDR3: CASSLRQSRGYTF
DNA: TGTGCCAGCAGTTTACGACAGTCGAGGGGCTACACCTTC

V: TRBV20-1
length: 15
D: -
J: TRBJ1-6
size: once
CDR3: CSASPPGRLNSPLHF
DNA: TGCAGTGCTAGTCCGCCAGGGAGGTTGAATTCACCCCTCCACTTT

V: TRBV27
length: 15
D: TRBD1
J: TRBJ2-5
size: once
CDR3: CASSPLQGALETQYF
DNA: TGTGCCAGCAGTCCCCTACAGGGGGCTTTGGAGACCCAGTACTTC

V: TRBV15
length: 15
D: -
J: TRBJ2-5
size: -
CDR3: CATSRRVSGVETQYF
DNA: TGTGCCACCAGCAGACGGGTATCCGGGGTCGAGACCCAGTACTTC

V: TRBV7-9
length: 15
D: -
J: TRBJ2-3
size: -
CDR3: CASSLGSGSTDTQYF
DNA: TGTGCCAGCAGCTTAGGGAGCGGGAGCACAGATACGCAGTATTTT

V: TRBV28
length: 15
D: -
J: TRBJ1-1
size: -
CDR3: CASSLPTGANTEAFF
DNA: TGTGCCAGCAGTTTACCGACAGGAGCCAACACTGAAGCTTTCTTT

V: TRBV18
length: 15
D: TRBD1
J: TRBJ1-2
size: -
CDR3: CASSPAGQGFYGYTF
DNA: TGTGCCAGCTCACCAGCCGGACAGGGTTTCTATGGCTACACCTTC

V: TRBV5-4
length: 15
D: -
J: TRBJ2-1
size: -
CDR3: CASSLRTNSYNEQFF
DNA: TGTGCCAGCAGCCTCCGGACTAATTCCTACAATGAGCAGTTCTTC

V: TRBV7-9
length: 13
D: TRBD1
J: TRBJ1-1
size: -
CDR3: CASSATGRKEAFF
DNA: TGTGCCAGCTCCGCGACAGGGAGAAAAGAAGCTTTCTTT

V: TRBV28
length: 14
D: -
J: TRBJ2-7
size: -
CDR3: CASSFPLPSYEQYF
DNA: TGTGCCAGCAGTTTCCCCCTCCCGAGCTACGAGCAGTACTTC

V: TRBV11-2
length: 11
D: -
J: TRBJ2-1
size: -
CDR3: CASLGHLEQFF
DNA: TGTGCCAGCCTCGGACACCTGGAGCAGTTCTTC

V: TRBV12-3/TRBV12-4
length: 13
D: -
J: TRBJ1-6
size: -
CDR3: CASSFRENSPLHF
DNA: TGTGCCAGCAGTTTCCGGGAGAATTCACCCCTCCACTTT

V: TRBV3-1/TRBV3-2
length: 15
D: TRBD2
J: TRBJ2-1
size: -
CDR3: CASSQAGALDSEQFF
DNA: TGTGCCAGCAGCCAGGCGGGAGCCTTAGATAGTGAGCAGTTCTTC

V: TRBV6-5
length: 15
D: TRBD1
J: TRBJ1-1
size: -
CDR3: CASSLQGSLNTEAFF
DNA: TGTGCCAGCAGCCTACAGGGGTCTTTGAACACTGAAGCTTTCTTT

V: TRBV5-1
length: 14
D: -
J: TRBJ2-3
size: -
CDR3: CASSFLSAEDTQYF
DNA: TGCGCCAGCAGCTTTTTATCTGCCGAGGATACGCAGTATTTT

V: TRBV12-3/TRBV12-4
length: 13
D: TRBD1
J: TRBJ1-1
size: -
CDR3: CASSQKQGTEAFF
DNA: TGTGCCAGCAGTCAAAAACAGGGGACGGAAGCTTTCTTT

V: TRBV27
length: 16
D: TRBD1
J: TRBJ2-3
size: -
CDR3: CASSPRTGVSTDTQYF
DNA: TGTGCCAGCAGTCCCCGGACAGGGGTTAGCACAGATACGCAGTATTTT

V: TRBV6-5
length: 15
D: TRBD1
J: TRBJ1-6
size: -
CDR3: CASSYFAGGNSPLHF
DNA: TGTGCCAGCAGTTACTTTGCAGGGGGAAATTCACCCCTCCACTTT

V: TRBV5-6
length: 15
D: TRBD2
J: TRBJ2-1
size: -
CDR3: CASSRGDHSDNEQFF
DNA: TGTGCCAGCAGCCGGGGGGACCACTCCGACAATGAGCAGTTCTTC

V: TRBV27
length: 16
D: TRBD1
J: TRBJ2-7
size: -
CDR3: CASRASGQGASHEQYF
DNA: TGTGCCAGCAGGGCCTCGGGACAGGGGGCTTCCCACGAGCAGTACTTC

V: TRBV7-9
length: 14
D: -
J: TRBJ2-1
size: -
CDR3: CASSWFSSYNEQFF
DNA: TGTGCCAGCAGCTGGTTTAGCTCCTACAATGAGCAGTTCTTC

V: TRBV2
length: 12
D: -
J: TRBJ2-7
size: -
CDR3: CASSEASFLQYF
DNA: TGTGCCAGCAGTGAAGCTAGCTTTTTGCAGTACTTC

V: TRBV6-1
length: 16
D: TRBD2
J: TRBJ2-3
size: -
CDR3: CASSELSSGNTDTQYF
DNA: TGTGCCAGCAGTGAATTGTCTAGCGGGAACACAGATACGCAGTATTTT

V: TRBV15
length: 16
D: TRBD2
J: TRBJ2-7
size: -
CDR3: CATSRDPGLAGGEQYF
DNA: TGTGCCACCAGCAGAGATCCCGGACTAGCGGGAGGCGAGCAGTACTTC

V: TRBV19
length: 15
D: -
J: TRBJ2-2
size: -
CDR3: CASSPGGGRTGELFF
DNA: TGTGCCAGTAGCCCTGGTGGAGGGCGGACCGGGGAGCTGTTTTTT

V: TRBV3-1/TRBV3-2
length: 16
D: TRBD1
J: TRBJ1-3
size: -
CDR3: CASSQVRQGTGNTIYF
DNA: TGTGCCAGCAGCCAAGTGCGACAGGGGACTGGAAACACCATATATTTT

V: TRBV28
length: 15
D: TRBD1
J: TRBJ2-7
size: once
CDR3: CASSSVTGRRYEQYF
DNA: TGTGCCAGCAGTTCCGTGACAGGGAGAAGGTACGAGCAGTACTTC

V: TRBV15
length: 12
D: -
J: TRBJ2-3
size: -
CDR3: CATSRAADTQYF
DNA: TGTGCCACCAGCAGAGCGGCAGATACGCAGTATTTT

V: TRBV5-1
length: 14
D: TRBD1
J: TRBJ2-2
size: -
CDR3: CASQGAFETGELFF
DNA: TGCGCCAGCCAGGGGGCTTTTGAGACCGGGGAGCTGTTTTTT

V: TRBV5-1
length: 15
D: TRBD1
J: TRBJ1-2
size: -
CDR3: CASSQRTGELYGYTF
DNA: TGCGCCAGCAGCCAAAGGACAGGAGAATTGTATGGCTACACCTTC

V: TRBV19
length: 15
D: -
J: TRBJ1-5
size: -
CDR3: CASLPRNREGHPQHF
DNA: TGTGCCAGCCTACCCCGAAACAGGGAAGGTCACCCCCAGCATTTT

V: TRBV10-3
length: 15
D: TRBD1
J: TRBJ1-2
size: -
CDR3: CAISETETGGDGYTF
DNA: TGTGCCATCAGTGAGACTGAGACAGGGGGCGATGGCTACACCTTC

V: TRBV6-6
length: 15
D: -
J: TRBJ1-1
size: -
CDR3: CASSPWEERGSEAFF
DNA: TGTGCCAGCAGTCCCTGGGAGGAGAGGGGATCTGAAGCTTTCTTT

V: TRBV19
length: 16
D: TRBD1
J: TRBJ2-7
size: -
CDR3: CASSSQTGGRSYEQYF
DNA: TGTGCCAGTAGTAGCCAGACAGGGGGCAGGTCCTACGAGCAGTACTTC

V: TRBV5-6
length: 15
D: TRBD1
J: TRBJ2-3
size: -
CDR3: CASSWRDRSTDTQYF
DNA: TGTGCCAGCAGCTGGAGGGACAGGAGCACAGATACGCAGTATTTT

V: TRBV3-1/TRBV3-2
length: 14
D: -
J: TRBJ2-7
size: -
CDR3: CASTAGTTSYEQYF
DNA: TGTGCCAGCACCGCCGGGACAACCTCCTACGAGCAGTACTTC

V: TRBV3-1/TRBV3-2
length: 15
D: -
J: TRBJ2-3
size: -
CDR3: CASRHQQGAADTQYF
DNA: TGTGCCAGCAGGCATCAGCAGGGTGCCGCAGATACGCAGTATTTT

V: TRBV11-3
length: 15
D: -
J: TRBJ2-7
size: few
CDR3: CASSFRGDSSYEQYF
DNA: TGTGCCAGCAGCTTCAGGGGGGATAGTTCCTACGAGCAGTACTTC

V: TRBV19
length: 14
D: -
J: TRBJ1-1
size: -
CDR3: CASSIPSIKTEAFF
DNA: TGTGCCAGTAGTATCCCCAGTATCAAGACTGAAGCTTTCTTT

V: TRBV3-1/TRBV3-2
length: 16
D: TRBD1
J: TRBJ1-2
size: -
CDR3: CASSPGQGVLRYGYTF
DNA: TGTGCCAGCAGCCCAGGACAGGGGGTTTTACGCTATGGCTACACCTTC

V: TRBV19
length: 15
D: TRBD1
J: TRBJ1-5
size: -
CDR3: CASTDRAPRNQPQHF
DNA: TGTGCCAGTACCGACAGGGCGCCTCGCAATCAGCCCCAGCATTTT

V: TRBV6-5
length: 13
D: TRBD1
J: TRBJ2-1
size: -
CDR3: CASSLQGYNEQFF
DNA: TGTGCCAGCAGTTTACAGGGGTACAATGAGCAGTTCTTC

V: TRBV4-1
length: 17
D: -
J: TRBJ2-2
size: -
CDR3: CASTPTMQAANTGELFF
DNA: TGCGCCAGCACCCCTACAATGCAAGCGGCCAACACCGGGGAGCTGTTTTTT

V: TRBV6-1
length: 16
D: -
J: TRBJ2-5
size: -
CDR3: CASSEAHLGSAETQYF
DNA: TGTGCCAGCAGTGAAGCGCATCTGGGCTCGGCAGAGACCCAGTACTTC

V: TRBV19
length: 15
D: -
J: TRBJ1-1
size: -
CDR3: CASSIVRQKNTEAFF
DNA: TGTGCCAGTAGTATAGTTAGACAGAAGAACACTGAAGCTTTCTTT

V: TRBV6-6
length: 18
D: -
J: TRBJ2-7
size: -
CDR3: CASSPIPPRGSRNYEQYF
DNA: TGTGCCAGCAGTCCCATCCCCCCTCGGGGTAGCCGGAACTACGAGCAGTACTTC

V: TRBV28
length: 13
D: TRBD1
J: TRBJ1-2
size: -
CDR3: CASSLDREGGYTF
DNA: TGTGCCAGCAGTTTGGACAGGGAGGGTGGCTACACCTTC

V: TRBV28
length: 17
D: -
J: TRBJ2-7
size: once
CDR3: CASSPNLNLGPIYEQYF
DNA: TGTGCCAGCAGCCCAAACTTAAACTTGGGCCCTATCTACGAGCAGTACTTC

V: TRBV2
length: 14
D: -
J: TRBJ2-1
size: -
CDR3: CASRSDYSYNEQFF
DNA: TGTGCCAGCAGATCGGACTACTCCTACAATGAGCAGTTCTTC

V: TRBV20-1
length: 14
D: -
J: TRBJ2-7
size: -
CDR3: CSASVRGLSYEQYF
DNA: TGCAGTGCTAGTGTGCGGGGCCTTTCCTACGAGCAGTACTTC

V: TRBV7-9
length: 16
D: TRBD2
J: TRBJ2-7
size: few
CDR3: CASSFSDSGSYYEQYF
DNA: TGTGCCAGCAGCTTCAGTGATAGCGGGAGCTACTACGAGCAGTACTTC